Listed below are T cell receptor beta chains from one sample, sequenced in a study of blood T cell repertoires in COVID-19. The assay was immunoSEQ multiplex PCR, and TCRdb's table has in-frame clones only and misses some. The sample carries about half a million clones, 80% to 90% recorded once. The sequenced sample consisted of peripheral blood. The receptors shown here come from a man in his late teens or twenties with COVID-19, enrolled during active disease. Both conserved end residues are part of each CDR3. Fields, in order: V gene, clone size, J gene, D gene, CDR3 protein, CDR3 DNA. D genes are given only for firm matches. Not every row has a clone size; where given, it reads once, few, many or a size class.

TRBV6-5	few	TRBJ2-7	TRBD2	CASSSGGLAGRYEQYF	TGTGCCAGCAGTTCAGGGGGACTAGCGGGACGCTACGAGCAGTACTTC
TRBV5-1	NA	TRBJ2-1	NA	CASSFGHPSSYNEQFF	TGCGCCAGCAGCTTTGGACACCCCAGCTCCTACAATGAGCAGTTCTTC
TRBV19	NA	TRBJ1-2	TRBD1	CASSPTGTGYGYTF	TGTGCCAGTAGTCCCACCGGGACAGGCTATGGCTACACCTTC
TRBV2	NA	TRBJ2-7	TRBD1	CASSFTGDPYEQYF	TGTGCCAGCAGCTTTACAGGGGACCCCTACGAGCAGTACTTC
TRBV7-3	NA	TRBJ2-3	TRBD2	CASSPSSGRALDTQYF	TGTGCCAGCAGCCCTTCTAGCGGGAGGGCCTTAGATACGCAGTATTTT
TRBV19	NA	TRBJ2-1	TRBD2	CAATGTSGSYNEQFF	TGTGCCGCGACCGGGACTAGCGGGAGTTACAATGAGCAGTTCTTC
TRBV2	NA	TRBJ1-4	NA	CASRGDRRTNEKLFF	TGTGCCAGCAGGGGCGACAGGAGAACTAATGAAAAACTGTTTTTT
TRBV24-1	NA	TRBJ2-1	TRBD2	CATSGTSGYNEQFF	TGTGCCACCAGCGGGACTAGCGGTTACAATGAGCAGTTCTTC
TRBV6-5	NA	TRBJ2-7	TRBD1	CASSPTGWPYEQYF	TGTGCCAGCAGCCCGACAGGGTGGCCCTACGAGCAGTACTTC
TRBV29-1	NA	TRBJ2-5	NA	CSVVRETQYF	TGCAGCGTTGTTCGGGAGACCCAGTACTTC
TRBV3-1/TRBV3-2	NA	TRBJ2-5	TRBD1	CASSRATGERTQYF	TGTGCCAGCAGCCGAGCAACAGGGGAGAGGACCCAGTACTTC
TRBV20-1	once	TRBJ2-3	NA	CSASRAGSTDTQYF	TGCAGTGCTAGTAGGGCGGGGTCCACAGATACGCAGTATTTT
TRBV6-5	NA	TRBJ2-7	TRBD1	CASRRDSPYEQYF	TGTGCCAGCAGACGGGACAGTCCCTACGAGCAGTACTTC
TRBV7-3	NA	TRBJ2-2	TRBD1	CASSLTRDRGNTGELFF	TGTGCCAGCAGCTTAACCCGGGACAGGGGTAACACCGGGGAGCTGTTTTTT